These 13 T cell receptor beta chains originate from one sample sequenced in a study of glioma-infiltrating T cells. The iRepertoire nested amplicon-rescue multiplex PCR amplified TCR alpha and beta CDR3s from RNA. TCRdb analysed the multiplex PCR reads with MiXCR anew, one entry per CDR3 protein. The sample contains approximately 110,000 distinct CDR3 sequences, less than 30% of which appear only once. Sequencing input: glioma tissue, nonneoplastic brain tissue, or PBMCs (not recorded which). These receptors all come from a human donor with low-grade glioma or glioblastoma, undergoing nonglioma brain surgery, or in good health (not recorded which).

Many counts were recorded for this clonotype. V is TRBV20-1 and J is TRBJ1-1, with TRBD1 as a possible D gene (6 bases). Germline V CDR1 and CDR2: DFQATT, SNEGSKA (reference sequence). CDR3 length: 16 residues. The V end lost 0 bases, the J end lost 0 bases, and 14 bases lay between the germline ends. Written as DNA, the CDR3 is TGCAGTGCTAGAGATGGGGGGGGCATTATGAACACTGAAGCTTTCTTT. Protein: CSARDGGGIMNTEAFF.

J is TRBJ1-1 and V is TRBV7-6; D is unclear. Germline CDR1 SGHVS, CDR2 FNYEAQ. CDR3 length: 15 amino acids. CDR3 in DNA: TGTGCTCTGTTGAAATGGGCGCAGTGGTTAACTGAAGCTTTCTTT. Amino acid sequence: CALLKWAQWLTEAFF.

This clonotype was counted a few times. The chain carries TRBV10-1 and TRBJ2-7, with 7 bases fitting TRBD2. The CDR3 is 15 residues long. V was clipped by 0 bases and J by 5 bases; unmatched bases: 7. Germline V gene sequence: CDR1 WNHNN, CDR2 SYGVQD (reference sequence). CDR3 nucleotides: TGCGCCAGCAGTGAGTCTGGCGCGGGAGCGAACGAGCAGTACTTC. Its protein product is CASSESGAGANEQYF.

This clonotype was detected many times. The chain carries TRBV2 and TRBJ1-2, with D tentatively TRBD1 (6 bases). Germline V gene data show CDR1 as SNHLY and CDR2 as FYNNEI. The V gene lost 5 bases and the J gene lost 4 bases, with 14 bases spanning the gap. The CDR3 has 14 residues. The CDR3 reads CASSSVAGAYGYTF. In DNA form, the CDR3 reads TGTGCCAGCAGTTCAGTCGCGGGGGCCTATGGCTACACCTTC.

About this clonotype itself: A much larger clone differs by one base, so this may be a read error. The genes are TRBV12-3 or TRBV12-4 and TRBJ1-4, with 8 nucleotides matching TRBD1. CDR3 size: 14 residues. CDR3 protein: CASSLGTGIEKLYF. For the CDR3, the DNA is TGTGCCAGCAGTTTAGGGACAGGGATTGAAAAACTGTATTTT.

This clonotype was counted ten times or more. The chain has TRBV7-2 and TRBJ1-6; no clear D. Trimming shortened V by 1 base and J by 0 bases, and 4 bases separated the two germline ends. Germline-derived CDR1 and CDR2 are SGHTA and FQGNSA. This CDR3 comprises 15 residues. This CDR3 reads CASSLESSYNSPLHF. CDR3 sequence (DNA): TGTGCCAGCAGCTTAGAGAGCTCCTATAATTCACCCCTCCACTTT.

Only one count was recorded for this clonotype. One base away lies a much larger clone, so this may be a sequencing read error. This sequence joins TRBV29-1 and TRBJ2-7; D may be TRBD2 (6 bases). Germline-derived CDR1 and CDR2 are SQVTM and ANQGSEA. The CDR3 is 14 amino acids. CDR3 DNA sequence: TGCAGCGGTATGGGGACTCGCGACTCCTACGGGCAGTACTTC. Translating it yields CSGMGTRDSYGQYF.

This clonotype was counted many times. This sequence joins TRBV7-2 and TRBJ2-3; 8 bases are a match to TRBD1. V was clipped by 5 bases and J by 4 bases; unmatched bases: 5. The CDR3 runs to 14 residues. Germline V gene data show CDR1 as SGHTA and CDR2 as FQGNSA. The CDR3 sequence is CASSRDRGSDTQYF. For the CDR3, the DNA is TGTGCCAGCAGCCGAGACAGGGGATCAGATACGCAGTATTTT.

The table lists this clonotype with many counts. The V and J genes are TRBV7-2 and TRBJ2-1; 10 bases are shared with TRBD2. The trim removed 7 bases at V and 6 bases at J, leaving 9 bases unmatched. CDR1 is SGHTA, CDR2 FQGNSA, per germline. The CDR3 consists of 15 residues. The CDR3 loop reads CASTQSLAGLNEQFF. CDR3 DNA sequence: TGTGCCAGCACCCAATCACTAGCGGGACTCAATGAGCAGTTCTTC.

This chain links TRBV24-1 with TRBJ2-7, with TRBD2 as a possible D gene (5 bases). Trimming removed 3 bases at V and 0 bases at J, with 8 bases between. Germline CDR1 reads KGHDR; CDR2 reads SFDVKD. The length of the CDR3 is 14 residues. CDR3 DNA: TGTGCCACCAGTGATGCGGGCGTCTCCTACGAGCAGTACTTC. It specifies CATSDAGVSYEQYF.

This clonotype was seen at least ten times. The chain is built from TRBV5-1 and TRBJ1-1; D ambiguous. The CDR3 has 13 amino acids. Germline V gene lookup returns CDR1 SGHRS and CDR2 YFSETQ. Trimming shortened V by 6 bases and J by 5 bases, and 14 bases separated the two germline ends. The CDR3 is CASTRLGSTEAFF. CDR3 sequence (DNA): TGCGCCAGCACACGACTCGGGTCGACTGAAGCTTTCTTT. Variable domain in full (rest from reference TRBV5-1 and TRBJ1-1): KAGVTQTPRYLIKTRGQQVTLSCSPISGHRSVSWYQQTPGQGLQFLFEYFSETQRNKGNFPGRFSGRQFSNSRSEMNVSTLELGDSALYLCASTRLGSTEAFFGQGTRLTVV.

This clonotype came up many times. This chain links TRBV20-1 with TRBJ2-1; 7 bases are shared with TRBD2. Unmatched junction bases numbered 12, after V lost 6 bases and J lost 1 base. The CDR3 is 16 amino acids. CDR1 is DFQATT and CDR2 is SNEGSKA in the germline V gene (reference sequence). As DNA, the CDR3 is TGCAGTGCGGGACTCCCGGGGGGAGTTTCCTACAATGAGCAGTTCTTC. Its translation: CSAGLPGGVSYNEQFF.

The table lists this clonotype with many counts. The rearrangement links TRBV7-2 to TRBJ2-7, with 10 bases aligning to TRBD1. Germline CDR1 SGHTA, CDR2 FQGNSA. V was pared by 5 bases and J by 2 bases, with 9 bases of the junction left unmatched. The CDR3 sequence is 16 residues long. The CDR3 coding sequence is TGTGCCAGCAGCGTCCAGACAGGGGGCTTAACCTACGAGCAGTACTTC. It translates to CASSVQTGGLTYEQYF. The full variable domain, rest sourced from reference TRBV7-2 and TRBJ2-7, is GAGVSQSPSNKVTEKGKDVELRCDPISGHTALYWYRQSLGQGLEFLIYFQGNSAPDKSGLPSDRFSAERTGGSVSTLTIQRTQQEDSAVYLCASSVQTGGLTYEQYFGPGTRLTVT.